The entry below describes one T cell receptor (beta chain). Its antigen remains unidentified. A universal primer site came from template switching; cDNA carried unique molecular identifiers. TCRdb fed the 5' RACE reads into MiXCR, producing one record per CDR3 protein. This sample has about 530,000 distinct CDR3 sequences, with over 12% found just once. The V and J ends lost 7 bases and 3 bases, in that order; junction bases with no gene match: 3. The germline V gene has CDR1 SGHTA and CDR2 FQGNSA. This CDR3 has 14 amino acids. The sample comes from a study of identical twins. Study outcomes and limitations: Researchers caution that invariant MAIT and iNKT cells could partly confound zero-insertion analyses.

A further study also used this sample, focusing on yellow fever vaccine responses in identical twins. That publication notes: Twins' T cell vaccine responses reportedly looked partly convergent, partly personalized.

The receptor comes from a woman aged 18-30 years in good health. Sample: CD4+ T cells sorted from blood. The rearrangement joins TRBV7-2 to TRBJ2-2, with 9 nucleotides matching TRBD1. CDR3 sequence: CASNRGLYTGELFF. CDR3 nucleotides: TGTGCCAGCAACAGGGGGCTTTACACCGGGGAGCTGTTTTTT.